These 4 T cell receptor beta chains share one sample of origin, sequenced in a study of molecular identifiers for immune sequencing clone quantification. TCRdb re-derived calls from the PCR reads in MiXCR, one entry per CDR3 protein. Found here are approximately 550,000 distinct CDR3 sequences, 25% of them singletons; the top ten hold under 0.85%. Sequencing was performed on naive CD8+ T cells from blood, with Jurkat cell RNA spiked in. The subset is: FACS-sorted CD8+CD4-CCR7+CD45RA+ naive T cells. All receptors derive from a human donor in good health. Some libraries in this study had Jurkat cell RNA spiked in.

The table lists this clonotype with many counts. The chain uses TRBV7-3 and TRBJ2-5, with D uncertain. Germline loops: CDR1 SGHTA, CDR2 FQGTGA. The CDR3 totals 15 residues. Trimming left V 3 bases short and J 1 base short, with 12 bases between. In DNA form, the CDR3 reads TGTGCCAGCAGCTTGGGTTTCGGACCCCAAGAGACCCAGTACTTC. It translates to CASSLGFGPQETQYF. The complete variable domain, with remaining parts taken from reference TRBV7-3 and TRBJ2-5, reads GAGVSQTPSNKVTEKGKYVELRCDPISGHTALYWYRQSLGQGPEFLIYFQGTGAADDSGLPNDRFFAVRPEGSVSTLKIQRTERGDSAVYLCASSLGFGPQETQYFGPGTRLLVL.

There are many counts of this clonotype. The CDR3 sequence is CASSTLQGAVFEETQYF. The CDR3 nucleotides read TGTGCCAGCAGCACATTACAGGGGGCCGTTTTTGAAGAGACCCAGTACTTC. V is TRBV7-9 and J is TRBJ2-5, with TRBD1 matching over 9 bases. Germline V gives CDR1 SEHNR, CDR2 FQNEAQ (reference sequence). This CDR3 has 17 residues. The ends lost 5 bases at V and 3 bases at J; junction bases unmatched: 13.

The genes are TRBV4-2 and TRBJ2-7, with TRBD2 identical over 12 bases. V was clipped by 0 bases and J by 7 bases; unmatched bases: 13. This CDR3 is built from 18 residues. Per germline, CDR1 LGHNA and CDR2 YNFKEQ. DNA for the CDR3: TGTGCCAGCAGCCAAGACGGCCTAGCGGGAGGGCTGAGTGGTGAGCAGTACTTC. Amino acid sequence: CASSQDGLAGGLSGEQYF.

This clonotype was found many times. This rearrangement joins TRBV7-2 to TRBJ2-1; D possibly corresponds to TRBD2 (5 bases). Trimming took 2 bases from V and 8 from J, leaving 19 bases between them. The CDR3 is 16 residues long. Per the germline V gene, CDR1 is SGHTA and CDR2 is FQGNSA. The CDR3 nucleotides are TGTGCCAGCAGCTTATTGCGCCGGGAAAATACGTATGAGCAGTTCTTC. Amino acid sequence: CASSLLRRENTYEQFF.